One and the same sample provided the 9 T cell receptor beta chains below, sequenced in a study of shared clonotypes between healthy human individuals. Selected positively for CCR7 and CD45RO-negative, naive CD8 cells excluded terminally differentiated effector memory CD45RA+ cells. The table came from immunoSEQ multiplex PCR; TCRdb's copy has only in-frame clones and leaves some out. The profile shows fewer than 1 million clones, 96% of them singletons. The sample comprised naive CD8+ T cells sorted from blood. These TCRs come from a man under 40 in good health.

The chain employs TRBV7-9 and TRBJ2-7; D gene ambiguous. Germline-derived CDR1 and CDR2 are SEHNR and FQNEAQ (reference sequence). The CDR3 is made up of 12 amino acids. Trimming stripped 5 bases from V and 3 bases from J, with 8 bases between. The DNA of the CDR3 is TGTGCCAGCAGCCACAATCACTACGAGCAGTACTTC. This encodes CASSHNHYEQYF.

The rearrangement joins TRBV5-6 to TRBJ2-7; the D is unclear. Germline V gives CDR1 SGHDT, CDR2 YYEEEE. Trimming removed 5 bases from V and 4 bases from J, with 7 bases in between. The CDR3 consists of 11 residues. CDR3: CASSKGYEQYF. The DNA of the CDR3 is TGTGCCAGCAGTAAGGGATACGAGCAGTACTTC.

This clone was detected only once. The CDR3 nucleotides read TGTGCCAGCAGTGATTGGGGTGATCAGACTGAAGCTTTCTTT. Amino acids: CASSDWGDQTEAFF. This chain links TRBV2 with TRBJ1-1, with unresolved D. The germline CDR1 and CDR2 sequences are SNHLY and FYNNEI. The CDR3 loop spans 14 amino acids. Trimming cost V 3 bases and J 5 bases, with 13 bases left between them.

The chain recombines TRBV7-3 with TRBJ2-3; 13 positions agree with TRBD2. V lost 5 bases, J lost 0 bases, and 8 bases stayed unmatched. The germline CDR1 and CDR2 sequences are SGHTA and FQGTGA. The CDR3 sequence is 18 residues long. CDR3 sequence: CASSEGLAGMTSTDTQYF. CDR3 coding DNA: TGTGCCAGCAGCGAGGGACTAGCGGGGATGACTAGCACAGATACGCAGTATTTT.

This chain connects TRBV18 to TRBJ1-4; D might be TRBD1 (5 bases). The CDR3 is made up of 15 amino acids. In germline, CDR1 is KGHSH, CDR2 LQKENI. The V end lost 6 bases, the J end lost 4 bases, and 15 bases lay between the germline ends. CDR3 nucleotides: TGTGCCAGCTCGGACATAGATGGTCTTAATGAAAAACTGTTTTTT. Translation: CASSDIDGLNEKLFF.

The chain combines TRBV7-2 with TRBJ1-2; D may be TRBD1 (5 bases). The ends were cut back, 1 base at V and 4 bases at J, with 13 bases in the middle. The CDR3 contains 15 residues. Germline lookup yields CDR1 SGHTA and CDR2 FQGNSA. The CDR3 region has the DNA TGTGCCAGCAGCTTAGTTGGGAGGGGAAGCTATGGCTACACCTTC. Translating it yields CASSLVGRGSYGYTF. The complete variable domain, with remaining parts taken from reference TRBV7-2 and TRBJ1-2, reads GAGVSQSPSNKVTEKGKDVELRCDPISGHTALYWYRQSLGQGLEFLIYFQGNSAPDKSGLPSDRFSAERTGGSVSTLTIQRTQQEDSAVYLCASSLVGRGSYGYTFGSGTRLTVV.

V gene TRBV6-6 combines with J gene TRBJ1-1; TRBD1 aligns across 7 bases. The germline CDR1 and CDR2 sequences are MNHNY and SVGAGI (reference sequence). The CDR3 extends over 14 amino acids. Losses at the gene ends were 2 bases for V and 1 base for J; bases not matched to a gene: 1. The chain's CDR3 is CASSYRTGNTEAFF. The CDR3 nucleotides read TGTGCCAGCAGTTACCGGACAGGGAACACTGAAGCTTTCTTT.

V usage is TRBV28 and J usage is TRBJ1-1, with D tentatively TRBD1 (6 bases). Germline values: CDR1 MDHEN, CDR2 SYDVKM. Between the trimmed V and J ends, which lost 7 bases and 2 bases, there was a span of 26 bases. CDR3 length: 18 residues. The chain's CDR3 is CASTEGLTMLGANTEAFF. The CDR3 DNA reads TGTGCCAGCACGGAGGGCTTGACCATGCTGGGGGCAAACACTGAAGCTTTCTTT.

This clone was seen just once. The genes are TRBV27 and TRBJ2-3; 7 bases map to TRBD1. In germline, CDR1 is MNHEY, CDR2 SMNVEV (reference sequence). V trimming: 8 bases; J trimming: 2 bases; junction bases outside the gene matches: 10. The CDR3 consists of 15 residues. The CDR3 DNA reads TGTGCCAGCGGAAACGGACAGGTACTCACAGATACGCAGTATTTT. Encoded protein: CASGNGQVLTDTQYF.